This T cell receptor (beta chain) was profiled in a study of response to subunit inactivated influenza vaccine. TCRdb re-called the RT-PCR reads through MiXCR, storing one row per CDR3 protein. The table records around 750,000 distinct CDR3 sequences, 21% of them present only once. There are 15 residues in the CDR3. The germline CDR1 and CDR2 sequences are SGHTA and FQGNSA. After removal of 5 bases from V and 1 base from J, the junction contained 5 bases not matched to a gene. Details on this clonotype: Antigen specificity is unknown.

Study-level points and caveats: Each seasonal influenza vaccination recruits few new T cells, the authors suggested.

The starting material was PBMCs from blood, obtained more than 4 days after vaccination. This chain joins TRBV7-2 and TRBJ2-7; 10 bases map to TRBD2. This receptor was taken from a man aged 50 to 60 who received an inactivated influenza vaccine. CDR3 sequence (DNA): TGTGCCAGCAGCCAAGCAGCGGGAGGGTCCTACGAGCAGTACTTC. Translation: CASSQAAGGSYEQYF.